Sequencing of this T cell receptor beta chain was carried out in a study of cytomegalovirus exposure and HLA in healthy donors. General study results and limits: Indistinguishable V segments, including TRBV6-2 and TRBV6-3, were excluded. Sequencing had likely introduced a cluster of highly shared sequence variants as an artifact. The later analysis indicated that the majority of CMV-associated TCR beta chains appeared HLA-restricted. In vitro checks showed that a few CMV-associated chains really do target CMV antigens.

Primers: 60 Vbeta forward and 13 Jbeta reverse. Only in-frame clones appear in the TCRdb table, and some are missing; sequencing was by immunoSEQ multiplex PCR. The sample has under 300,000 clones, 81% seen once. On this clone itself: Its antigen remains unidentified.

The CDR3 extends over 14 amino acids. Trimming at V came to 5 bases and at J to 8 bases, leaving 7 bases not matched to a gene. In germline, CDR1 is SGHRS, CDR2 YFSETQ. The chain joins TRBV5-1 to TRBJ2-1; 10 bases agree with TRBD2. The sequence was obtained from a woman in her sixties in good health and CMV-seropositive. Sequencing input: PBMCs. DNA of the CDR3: TGCGCCAGCAGGACACTAGCGGGAATCGATGAGCAGTTCTTC. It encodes CASRTLAGIDEQFF.